These 22 T cell receptor beta chains were all obtained from the same sample, sequenced in a study of T-cell memory formation after mild COVID-19. TCRdb passed the 5' RACE reads through MiXCR, listing each CDR3 protein once. The sample lists roughly 190,000 distinct CDR3 sequences, roughly a tenth seen once, with approximately 3% in the top ten. The specimen was PBMCs or a T cell subset sorted from them (not recorded which). These receptors all stem from a man aged 18 to 30 who had mild COVID-19 (a few samples of this study predate the infection). Cell type and time point are not known.

The CDR3 DNA follows: TGCGCCAGCAGACGTTTAGCGGGGGGGCCTGGTGAGCAGTTCTTC. Protein sequence: CASRRLAGGPGEQFF. The rearrangement uses TRBV4-1 and TRBJ2-1; 11 bases map to TRBD2. V lost 6 bases to trimming and J lost 9 bases; unmatched junction nucleotides: 10. This CDR3 is built from 15 residues. The germline V gene encodes CDR1 MGHRA and CDR2 YSYEKL.

This clonotype turned up a few times. One junction end does not reproduce the germline sequence, and a read error may be involved. The chain uses TRBV5-1 and TRBJ1-3, with 8 bases that match TRBD1. The CDR3 has 13 residues. Per germline, CDR1 SGHRS and CDR2 YFSETQ. As DNA, the CDR3 is TGCGCCAGCAGCTTCCAATCGCAGGGGGCGAAAGATTTT. Translating gives CASSFQSQGAKDF.

This clonotype showed up just a few times. This sequence joins TRBV12-3 or TRBV12-4 and TRBJ2-5, with 12 bases fitting TRBD1. V trimming: 6 bases; J trimming: 6 bases; junction bases outside the gene matches: 17. The CDR3 runs to 18 residues. CDR3 DNA sequence: TGTGCCAGCAGCATCCACCCGTTGGGACAGGGGGCACGGAAGACCCAGTACTTC. Protein: CASSIHPLGQGARKTQYF.

The table lists this clonotype with a few counts. The chain is built from TRBV12-3 or TRBV12-4 and TRBJ1-5; 9 positions match TRBD1. With 4 bases clipped from V and 6 bases from J, the junction kept 7 bases outside the gene matches. This CDR3 region has 15 residues. This CDR3 reads CASSWGGQGSQPQHF. The CDR3 coding sequence is TGTGCCAGCAGTTGGGGAGGACAGGGGAGTCAGCCCCAGCATTTT.

This clonotype has just a few counts. The CDR3 DNA is TGTGCCAGCAGCCCTGTGGGGTATTTATCTATGAACACTGAAGCTTTCTTT. It codes for CASSPVGYLSMNTEAFF. J is TRBJ1-1 and V is TRBV7-9; no clear D gene. V was cut by 5 bases and J by 0 bases, with 19 bases left in between. The CDR3 loop spans 17 amino acids. Germline CDR1 and CDR2: SEHNR and FQNEAQ (reference sequence).

J is TRBJ1-1 and V is TRBV5-1; no clear D gene. CDR3 length equals 11 residues. Trimming removed 4 bases from V and 3 bases from J, with 4 bases in between. Per germline, CDR1 SGHRS and CDR2 YFSETQ. This CDR3 reads CASSADTEAFF. In DNA form, the CDR3 reads TGCGCCAGCAGCGCGGACACTGAAGCTTTCTTT.

The chain joins TRBV29-1 to TRBJ1-1; a weak D match, TRBD1 (5 bases). Per the germline V gene, CDR1 is SQVTM and CDR2 is ANQGSEA. The CDR3 runs to 14 residues. CDR3 residues: CTSHVGRANTEAFF. DNA of the CDR3: TGCACCAGCCACGTCGGCAGGGCAAACACTGAAGCTTTCTTT.

This chain links TRBV5-1 with TRBJ2-5; 8 bases are shared with TRBD1. This CDR3 region has 13 residues. Germline V gives CDR1 SGHRS, CDR2 YFSETQ. The V segment lost 5 bases and the J segment 10 bases; nucleotides outside the gene matches: 10. The CDR3 here is CASSRDRMTDQYF. CDR3 DNA: TGCGCCAGCAGTCGGGACAGGATGACAGACCAGTACTTC. Together with reference TRBV5-1 and TRBJ2-5, the CDR3 gives the full variable domain: KAGVTQTPRYLIKTRGQQVTLSCSPISGHRSVSWYQQTPGQGLQFLFEYFSETQRNKGNFPGRFSGRQFSNSRSEMNVSTLELGDSALYLCASSRDRMTDQYFGPGTRLLVL.

This clonotype was seen a few times. The chain joins TRBV5-1 to TRBJ2-7; TRBD2 agrees at 9 bases. Germline CDR1 and CDR2: SGHRS and YFSETQ. Trimming took 4 bases from V and 2 from J; bases not matched to a gene: 7. This CDR3 has 15 residues. The CDR3 bases are TGCGCCAGCAGCGTCCTAGCGGGACAGACCTACGAGCAGTACTTC. It encodes CASSVLAGQTYEQYF.

The rearrangement links TRBV6-5 to TRBJ2-7; 8 nucleotides align to TRBD2. Germline trimming cut 5 bases from V and 4 bases from J; bases unmatched to any gene: 7. The CDR3 is 14 amino acids. Germline CDR1 reads MNHEY; CDR2 reads SVGAGI. CDR3 region: CASSRAGDQYEQYV. CDR3 in DNA: TGTGCCAGCAGTAGAGCGGGGGACCAATACGAGCAGTACGTC.

This clonotype was found a few times. J is TRBJ2-1 and V is TRBV4-1; 7 bases map to TRBD2. CDR1 and CDR2 (germline): MGHRA, YSYEKL. This CDR3 spans 16 amino acids. Trimming removed 1 base from V and 3 bases from J; junction bases left unmatched: 6. Here the CDR3 DNA reads TGCGCCAGCAGCCAAGGTACTAGCGCCTTCTACAATGAGCAGTTCTTC. Protein: CASSQGTSAFYNEQFF.

The CDR3 DNA reads TGTGCCAGCTCACCGAGGCTAGCGGGGGGTTCCAGCTACAATGAGCAGTTCTTC. Residues: CASSPRLAGGSSYNEQFF. This chain connects TRBV18 to TRBJ2-1, with 11 bases matching TRBD2. V dropped 3 bases and J dropped 3; count of bases not matched to a gene: 10. CDR3 length equals 18 residues. CDR1 and CDR2 from the germline V gene are KGHSH and LQKENI.

This chain joins TRBV29-1 and TRBJ1-6; 9 positions match TRBD1. Germline V gene sequence: CDR1 SQVTM, CDR2 ANQGSEA. The junction had 2 bases not matched to a gene; V was cut back by 4 bases and J by 7 bases. CDR3 size: 13 residues. CDR3 in amino acids: CSVGGQGNSPLHF. CDR3 bases: TGCAGCGTTGGAGGACAGGGGAATTCACCCCTCCACTTT.

This chain links TRBV20-1 with TRBJ2-2; D ambiguous. The ends were cut back, 5 bases at V and 6 bases at J, with 13 bases in the middle. From germline, CDR1 is DFQATT and CDR2 SNEGSKA (reference sequence). The CDR3 consists of 13 residues. The CDR3 reads CSAYGRSAGELFF. The CDR3 coding sequence is TGCAGTGCTTACGGACGGAGCGCCGGGGAGCTGTTTTTT.

The chain joins TRBV7-8 to TRBJ1-6, with unresolved D. This CDR3 region has 14 residues. Germline-derived CDR1 and CDR2 are SGHVS and FQNEAQ. Trimming removed 5 bases from V and 7 bases from J, with 12 bases in between. CDR3 sequence (DNA): TGTGCCAGCAGCCCGGGTGGGGTGAATTCACCCCTCCACTTT. It translates to CASSPGGVNSPLHF.

V usage is TRBV18 and J usage is TRBJ1-2, with D perhaps matching TRBD1 (6 bases). Germline-derived CDR1 and CDR2 are KGHSH and LQKENI. The V and J ends lost 3 bases and 8 bases respectively, with 19 bases between them. The CDR3 contains 15 residues. DNA for the CDR3: TGTGCCAGCTCACCGCAGGAAGGGGGGACGGAGGGCTACACCTTC. As protein: CASSPQEGGTEGYTF.

The sample holds a few counts of this clonotype. This sequence joins TRBV7-2 and TRBJ2-2, with D perhaps matching TRBD1 (6 bases). Trimming shortened V by 1 base and J by 5 bases, and 11 bases separated the two germline ends. The CDR3 runs to 15 residues. The V gene's germline CDR1 is SGHTA and CDR2 FQGNSA. CDR3 coding DNA: TGTGCCAGCAGCTTAGTTTGGACAGTGACCGGGGAGCTGTTTTTT. Protein sequence: CASSLVWTVTGELFF.

This clonotype turned up a few times. The chain links TRBV4-3 to TRBJ2-5, with 10 bases matching TRBD2. From germline, CDR1 is LGHNA and CDR2 YSLEER. V dropped 0 bases and J dropped 5; count of bases not matched to a gene: 9. CDR3 length: 17 amino acids. The CDR3 coding sequence is TGCGCCAGCAGCCAAGAGACTAGCGGGTCCTTGGGGGAGACCCAGTACTTC. Translation gives CASSQETSGSLGETQYF.

This clonotype has only a few counts. The V and J genes are TRBV14 and TRBJ2-3; TRBD2 agrees at 8 bases. CDR3 size: 17 residues. Germline V CDR1 and CDR2: SGHDN, FVKESK. Trimming at V came to 4 bases and at J to 0 bases, leaving 9 bases not matched to a gene. CDR3 sequence (DNA): TGTGCCAGCAGCCTTCTACGGGGGGGAACTAGCACAGATACGCAGTATTTT. Translation gives CASSLLRGGTSTDTQYF.

Remarks on this clonotype: Germline is not matched at one junction end, which may reflect a read error. The CDR3 sequence is CAISSDRGNTEAFF. The CDR3 DNA reads TGCGCCATCAGCTCGGACAGGGGGAACACTGAAGCTTTCTTT. The rearrangement links TRBV5-1 to TRBJ1-1, with 9 nucleotides matching TRBD1. The CDR3 contains 14 residues. The V gene's germline CDR1 is SGHRS and CDR2 YFSETQ.

This clonotype was seen more than once but under ten times. This chain links TRBV6-1 with TRBJ1-1; D might be TRBD1 (5 bases). The CDR3 is 15 amino acids. V was pared by 0 bases and J by 1 base, with 9 bases between. Germline V gene lookup returns CDR1 MNHNS and CDR2 SASEGT. CDR3 bases: TGTGCCAGCAGTGAAGCGGGGCTGCAGAACACTGAAGCTTTCTTT. This translates into CASSEAGLQNTEAFF.

This clonotype has just a few counts. The V and J genes are TRBV20-1 and TRBJ1-5; D gene uncertain. The CDR3 sequence is 13 residues long. Between the trimmed V and J ends, which lost 7 bases and 3 bases, there was a span of 13 bases. In germline, CDR1 is DFQATT, CDR2 SNEGSKA (reference sequence). The CDR3 loop reads CSGATGNNQPQHF. The CDR3 region has the DNA TGCAGTGGGGCAACGGGTAACAATCAGCCCCAGCATTTT.